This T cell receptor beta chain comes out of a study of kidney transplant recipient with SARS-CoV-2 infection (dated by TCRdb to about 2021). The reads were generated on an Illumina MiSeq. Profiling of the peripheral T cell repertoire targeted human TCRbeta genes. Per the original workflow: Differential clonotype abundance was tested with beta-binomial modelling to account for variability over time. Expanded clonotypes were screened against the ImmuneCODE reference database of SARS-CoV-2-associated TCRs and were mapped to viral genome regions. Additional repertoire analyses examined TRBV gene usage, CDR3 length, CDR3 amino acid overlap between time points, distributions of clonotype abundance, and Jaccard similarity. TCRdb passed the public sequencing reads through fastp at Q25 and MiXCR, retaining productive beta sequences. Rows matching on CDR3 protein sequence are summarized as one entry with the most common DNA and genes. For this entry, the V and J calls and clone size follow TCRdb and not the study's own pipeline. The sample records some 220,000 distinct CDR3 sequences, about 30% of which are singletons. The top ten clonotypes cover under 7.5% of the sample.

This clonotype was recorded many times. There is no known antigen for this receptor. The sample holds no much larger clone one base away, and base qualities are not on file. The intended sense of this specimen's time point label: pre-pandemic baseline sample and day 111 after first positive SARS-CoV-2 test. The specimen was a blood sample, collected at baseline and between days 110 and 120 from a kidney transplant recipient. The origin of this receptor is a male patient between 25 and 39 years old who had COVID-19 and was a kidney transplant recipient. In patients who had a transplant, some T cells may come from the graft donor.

The DNA sequence is TGTGCCAGCAGCGAATACCCCAGAGACGGAAAGACCTATGGCTACACCTTC. Translated, this is CASSEYPRDGKTYGYTF. The rearrangement combines TRBV7-2 with TRBJ1-2; the D gene cannot be resolved reliably. Deletion took 5 bases off V and 4 bases off J, with a span of 23 bases between the germline ends. The CDR3 contains 17 residues, cysteine and phenylalanine counted. Left in the record is the CDR3 DNA by itself, 51 bases read in frame from the first base. The germline V gene provides CDR1 SGHTA and CDR2 FQGNSA.